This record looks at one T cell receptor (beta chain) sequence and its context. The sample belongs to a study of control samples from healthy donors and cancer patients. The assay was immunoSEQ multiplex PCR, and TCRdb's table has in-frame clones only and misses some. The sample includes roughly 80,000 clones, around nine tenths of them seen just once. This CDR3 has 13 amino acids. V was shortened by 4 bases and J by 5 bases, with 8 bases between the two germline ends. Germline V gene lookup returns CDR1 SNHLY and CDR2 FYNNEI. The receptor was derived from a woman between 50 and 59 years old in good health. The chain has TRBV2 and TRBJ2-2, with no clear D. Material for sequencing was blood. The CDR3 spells CASSVLLTGELFF. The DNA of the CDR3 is TGTGCCAGCAGTGTTCTACTAACCGGGGAGCTGTTTTTT.